The rows below give T cell receptor beta chains drawn from one sample of a study of T cell clones after liver transplantation. Some clones are missing from TCRdb's copy, which holds only in-frame ones; the method was immunoSEQ multiplex PCR. Here the sample spans about 78,000 clones, roughly 80% being singletons. This sample comprised CD4+ T cells from blood, obtained before liver transplant. The receptors here all came from a human donor who received a liver transplant. CDR3s include the opening cysteine and the closing phenylalanine or tryptophan. The order of the fields is D gene, V gene, J gene, clone size, CDR3 protein, CDR3 DNA. The D gene is left open where the match is weak. Rows may omit the clone size; those that give it use once, few, many or a size class.

>TRBD1|TRBV5-1|TRBJ1-1|-
CASSRSGTAKLEAFF
TGCGCCAGCAGCAGGTCCGGGACAGCTAAGCTTGAAGCTTTCTTT
>-|TRBV7-3|TRBJ2-5|-
CASSPTGLQETQYF
TGTGCCAGCAGCCCGACAGGCCTCCAAGAGACCCAGTACTTC
>TRBD1|TRBV5-8|TRBJ2-3|-
CASRFTGGGTDTQYF
TGTGCCAGCAGATTTACAGGGGGAGGCACAGATACGCAGTATTTT
>-|TRBV5-1|TRBJ2-7|-
CASSQNYEQYF
TGCGCCAGCAGCCAGAACTACGAGCAGTACTTC
>-|TRBV18|TRBJ2-7|-
CASSEPGLASQYF
TGTGCCAGCTCAGAGCCGGGACTGGCCTCGCAGTACTTC
>-|TRBV5-1|TRBJ2-1|once
CASSLEGRYYNEQFF
TGCGCCAGCAGCTTGGAGGGACGTTACTACAATGAGCAGTTCTTC
>TRBD2|TRBV7-8|TRBJ2-7|-
CASSLGYPAGREQYF
TGTGCCAGCAGCTTAGGGTACCCAGCGGGAAGGGAGCAGTACTTC
>-|TRBV6-1|TRBJ1-4|-
CAHGQTDNEKLFF
TGTGCTCACGGCCAGACAGACAATGAAAAACTGTTTTTT
>-|TRBV4-3|TRBJ1-1|-
CASSQDRNTEAFF
TGCGCCAGCAGCCAAGACAGAAACACTGAAGCTTTCTTT
>-|TRBV28|TRBJ2-3|-
CASSPFIVLLAGTDTQYF
TGTGCCAGCAGTCCCTTCATTGTCCTATTAGCGGGCACAGATACGCAGTATTTT
>-|TRBV4-3|TRBJ1-1|-
CASSPQREGRAFF
TGCGCCAGCAGCCCTCAGAGAGAGGGTAGAGCTTTCTTT
>-|TRBV6-6|TRBJ2-7|-
CASSYSEGNGEQYF
TGTGCCAGCAGTTACTCGGAAGGGAATGGCGAGCAGTACTTC
>-|TRBV5-1|TRBJ1-4|-
CASRQGPNEKLFF
TGCGCCAGCAGACAGGGACCAAATGAAAAACTGTTTTTT
>-|TRBV7-9|TRBJ2-7|-
CASSPSTGQGASYEQYF
TGTGCCAGCAGCCCCTCAACCGGGCAGGGAGCCTCCTACGAGCAGTACTTC
>TRBD1|TRBV27|TRBJ1-5|-
CASSLQGAPPRPQHF
TGTGCCAGCAGTTTACAGGGGGCGCCGCCGAGGCCCCAGCATTTT
>-|TRBV2|TRBJ1-1|-
CASSDSRVNTEAFF
TGTGCCAGCAGTGATTCCAGGGTGAACACTGAAGCTTTCTTT
>-|TRBV18|TRBJ1-1|-
CASSPPTGRTEAFF
TGTGCCAGCTCACCTCCCACAGGGCGTACTGAAGCTTTCTTT
>-|TRBV5-1|TRBJ1-2|-
CASSRDGTNYGYTF
TGCGCCAGCAGCAGGGACGGTACTAACTATGGCTACACCTTC
>TRBD1|TRBV6-5|TRBJ2-7|-
CASSRTGTGGYEQYF
TGTGCCAGCAGTAGAACCGGGACAGGCGGTTACGAGCAGTACTTC
>-|TRBV6-6|TRBJ1-3|-
CASSPRKRNSGNTIYF
TGTGCCAGCAGTCCGAGGAAGAGGAACTCTGGAAACACCATATATTTT
>-|TRBV2|TRBJ1-2|once
CASSGQGSYGYTF
TGTGCCAGCAGTGGTCAGGGTTCCTATGGCTACACCTTC
>-|TRBV2|TRBJ1-3|-
CASSITDRNTIYF
TGTGCCAGCAGCATTACAGATAGAAACACCATATATTTT
>TRBD2|TRBV5-1|TRBJ2-1|-
CATKRTSGSSYNEQFF
TGCGCCACCAAACGGACTAGCGGGAGCTCCTACAATGAGCAGTTCTTC
>TRBD2|TRBV18|TRBJ2-1|-
CASSPGTSGIYNEQFF
TGTGCCAGCTCACCCGGGACTAGCGGGATCTACAATGAGCAGTTCTTC
>-|TRBV7-9|TRBJ1-4|-
CASSPPSEKLFF
TGTGCCAGCAGCCCCCCGTCTGAAAAACTGTTTTTT
>-|TRBV4-2|TRBJ2-1|-
CASSSKGTSLDEQFF
TGTGCCAGCAGCTCCAAAGGAACTAGCTTGGATGAGCAGTTCTTC
>-|TRBV6-6|TRBJ1-3|-
CASSYPESSGNTIYF
TGTGCCAGCAGTTACCCAGAGTCTTCTGGAAACACCATATATTTT
>-|TRBV4-1|TRBJ2-6|-
CASSQVRLTLGANVLTF
TGCGCCAGCAGCCAAGTGAGACTGACCCTCGGGGCCAACGTCCTGACTTTC
>-|TRBV14|TRBJ2-5|-
CASSQVGQTHGTQYF
TGTGCCAGCAGCCAAGTTGGACAGACCCACGGGACCCAGTACTTC
>-|TRBV11-2|TRBJ2-7|-
CASSGVIFYEQYF
TGTGCCAGCAGCGGGGTAATATTCTACGAGCAGTACTTC
>-|TRBV9|TRBJ1-1|once
CASSAQDNTEAFF
TGTGCCAGCAGCGCCCAGGATAACACTGAAGCTTTCTTT
>TRBD1|TRBV5-6|TRBJ2-4|-
CASRRQGRNIQYF
TGTGCCAGCAGGCGACAGGGTCGAAACATTCAGTACTTC
>TRBD1|TRBV2|TRBJ2-7|few
CASSEVLGQTTKQYF
TGTGCCAGCAGTGAAGTCCTGGGACAGACTACGAAGCAGTACTTC
>TRBD1|TRBV5-4|TRBJ2-7|-
CASSFRTGGSYEQYF
TGTGCCAGCAGTTTCAGGACAGGGGGATCCTACGAGCAGTACTTC
>TRBD1|TRBV11-2|TRBJ2-7|-
CASSTTSRGTSYEQYF
TGTGCCAGCAGCACGACAAGCAGGGGGACCTCCTACGAGCAGTACTTC
>-|TRBV29-1|TRBJ2-6|-
CSVDTGFTSSGANVLTF
TGCAGCGTTGATACAGGCTTCACAAGCTCTGGGGCCAACGTCCTGACTTTC
>TRBD1|TRBV5-6|TRBJ1-3|-
CASSSRGRTGNTIYF
TGTGCCAGCAGCTCCAGGGGGAGGACTGGAAACACCATATATTTT
>TRBD1|TRBV7-8|TRBJ1-1|once
CASSLGQGNTEAFF
TGTGCCAGCAGCCTGGGACAGGGGAACACTGAAGCTTTCTTT
>TRBD2|TRBV2|TRBJ2-1|-
CASRWRETSVYNEQFF
TGTGCCAGCAGGTGGAGGGAGACTAGCGTTTACAATGAGCAGTTCTTC
>-|TRBV2|TRBJ2-3|-
CASSEQGGAPSTDTQYF
TGTGCCAGCAGTGAACAAGGCGGGGCTCCTAGCACAGATACGCAGTATTTT
>TRBD1|TRBV28|TRBJ2-1|-
CASSSQGQGYYNEQFF
TGTGCCAGCAGTTCCCAGGGACAGGGTTACTACAATGAGCAGTTCTTC
>-|TRBV6-6|TRBJ2-1|-
CASSRTYSEQFF
TGTGCCAGCAGTAGGACCTACAGTGAGCAGTTCTTC
>-|TRBV14|TRBJ2-5|-
CASSQQLEGTQYF
TGTGCCAGCAGCCAACAGCTAGAGGGGACCCAGTACTTC
>TRBD1|TRBV7-9|TRBJ2-5|-
CASSPGGAGETQYF
TGTGCCAGCAGCCCAGGGGGCGCGGGGGAGACCCAGTACTTC
>-|TRBV18|TRBJ1-5|once
CASSQGIDQPQHF
TGTGCCAGCTCACAGGGGATTGATCAGCCCCAGCATTTT
>-|TRBV7-6|TRBJ2-6|-
CASSPRSWGSLSGANVLTF
TGTGCCAGCAGCCCCCGCAGCTGGGGGTCCCTCTCTGGGGCCAACGTCCTGACTTTC
>-|TRBV6-5|TRBJ2-7|-
CASSYRGGLYEQYF
TGTGCCAGCAGTTATAGGGGGGGGCTCTACGAGCAGTACTTC
>-|TRBV7-2|TRBJ2-1|-
CASSLGTVNEQFF
TGTGCCAGCAGCTTAGGGACAGTTAATGAGCAGTTCTTC
>TRBD2|TRBV7-9|TRBJ2-5|few
CASSPIGGWSKETQYF
TGTGCCAGCAGCCCGATCGGGGGGTGGTCGAAAGAGACCCAGTACTTC
>-|TRBV9|TRBJ2-7|-
CASSVAPDSYEQYF
TGTGCCAGCAGCGTAGCGCCGGATTCGTACGAGCAGTACTTC
>-|TRBV7-9|TRBJ1-2|-
CASSYRESYGYTF
TGTGCCAGCAGCTACAGGGAATCCTATGGCTACACCTTC